These 3 T cell receptor beta chains were all obtained from the same sample, sequenced in a study of cytomegalovirus exposure and HLA in healthy donors. This PCR relied on a set of 60 Vbeta primers and 13 Jbeta primers. The method was immunoSEQ multiplex PCR; TCRdb's version includes in-frame clones alone and lacks a portion of them. In the table there are around 140,000 clones, around two thirds of which are singletons. Sequenced: PBMCs. These receptors were taken from a woman aged 60 to 75 in good health and CMV-seropositive.

This chain connects TRBV18 to TRBJ1-1; D not certain. V gave up 6 bases and J gave up 0 bases, with 14 bases separating them. The germline CDR1 and CDR2 sequences are KGHSH and LQKENI. This CDR3 comprises 15 residues. CDR3 loop: CASSQGAGVNTEAFF. CDR3 DNA: TGTGCCAGCTCCCAAGGAGCGGGCGTGAACACTGAAGCTTTCTTT.

CDR3 sequence (DNA): TGTGCCAGCAGTTCCACTCGACAGATAAGGAATCAGCCCCAGCATTTT. It yields the protein CASSSTRQIRNQPQHF. This sequence joins TRBV28 and TRBJ1-5, with D perhaps matching TRBD1 (5 bases). V lost 4 bases, J lost 4 bases, and 17 bases lay in between. Germline lookup yields CDR1 MDHEN and CDR2 SYDVKM. The CDR3 is 16 residues long.

This sequence joins TRBV4-2 and TRBJ1-4, with 7 bases that match TRBD1. This CDR3 comprises 15 residues. The junction had 1 base not matched to a gene; V was cut back by 1 base and J by 2 bases. Per the germline V gene, CDR1 is LGHNA and CDR2 is YNFKEQ. CDR3 loop: CASSQGQGTNEKLFF. The CDR3 DNA sequence: TGTGCCAGCAGCCAAGGACAGGGCACTAATGAAAAACTGTTTTTT.